This T cell receptor (beta chain) was sequenced during a study of identical twins. The V and J ends lost 3 bases and 1 base respectively, with 9 bases between them. The CDR3 has 14 amino acids. Germline V gives CDR1 MGHRA, CDR2 YSYEKL. As to this clonotype: The antigen is undetermined.

From the 5' RACE reads, TCRdb called clonotypes with MiXCR, one entry per CDR3 protein. The table includes just over 450,000 distinct CDR3 sequences, 14% detected once. Study-wide findings and caveats: Whereas memory repertoires showed no such difference, abundant cord blood beta clonotypes carried fewer insertions. Weaker excess sharing between twins was seen in beta out-of-frame sequences. Researchers caution that invariant MAIT and iNKT cells could partly confound zero-insertion analyses.

These data were also filed under a second study, of yellow fever vaccine responses in identical twins.

The rearrangement links TRBV4-1 to TRBJ1-1, with D possibly being TRBD1 (5 bases). Sequenced material: CD4+ T cells sorted from blood. The sequence came from a woman under 30 in good health. CDR3 protein: CASSQLGPNTEAFF. The CDR3 DNA reads TGCGCCAGCAGCCAGTTGGGGCCGAACACTGAAGCTTTCTTT.